The 2 T cell receptor beta chains given below trace back to one sample, sequenced in a study of blood T cell repertoires in COVID-19. The data were produced by immunoSEQ multiplex PCR, yet TCRdb's version contains in-frame clones alone and is incomplete. The repertoire holds about 220,000 clones, with around 82% as singletons. The source material was PBMCs or T cells enriched from blood (not recorded which). These receptors came from a woman aged 40 to 50 who had been exposed to COVID-19.

This clone appeared a single time. The V gene is TRBV6-5, the J gene TRBJ1-6, with a tentative D call TRBD1 (6 bases). The germline V gene encodes CDR1 MNHEY and CDR2 SVGAGI. The CDR3 is 13 residues long. Trimming shortened V by 4 bases and J by 13 bases, and 14 bases separated the two germline ends. The CDR3 spells CASSFRGIAPLHF. In DNA form, the CDR3 reads TGTGCCAGCAGTTTCAGGGGTATTGCTCCCCTCCACTTT.

This chain links TRBV20-1 with TRBJ1-1; D uncertain. V was cut by 3 bases and J by 10 bases, with 12 bases left in between. The CDR3 loop spans 11 amino acids. Germline assignment: CDR1 DFQATT and CDR2 SNEGSKA (reference sequence). In DNA form, the CDR3 reads TGCAGTGCTAGTGGGCCAACGGGAGCTTTCTTT. Its translation: CSASGPTGAFF.